Included here is one TCR beta chain sequence, with context. Its target is unknown. The data were taken from a study of cytomegalovirus exposure and HLA in healthy donors. For the study at large: Some 91 million unique TCRs from HLA-typed donors were held in an early release of data.

The germline V gene encodes CDR1 MDHEN and CDR2 SYDVKM. Trimming at V came to 5 bases and at J to 0 bases, leaving 15 bases not matched to a gene. The CDR3 is 19 amino acids. Study-level findings and limits: Prediction of most subjects' HLA-A and HLA-B alleles by TCR beta sequences was reportedly accurate. Several of the most significant clusters were apparently associated with common viral pathogens in a later analysis.

PCR employed 60 Vbeta and 13 Jbeta primers. Authors' processing steps: Counted up in a later analysis, unique TCR beta chains came to about 80 million, with roughly 11 million shared. Using immunoSEQ multiplex PCR, the repertoire was profiled, and TCRdb retains in-frame clones only, with some absent. The D gene and trimming were derived from the DNA, and the V and J assignments and clone size from that table. The table records around 130,000 clones, roughly 84% of them present only once. The genes are TRBV28 and TRBJ1-3; 8 nucleotides match TRBD1. This receptor was taken from a woman aged 18 to 35 in good health and CMV-seropositive. The specimen was PBMCs. This CDR3 is CASSPPMGGTGSSGNTIYF. CDR3 DNA sequence: TGTGCCAGCAGTCCACCTATGGGGGGGACAGGAAGCTCTGGAAACACCATATATTTT.